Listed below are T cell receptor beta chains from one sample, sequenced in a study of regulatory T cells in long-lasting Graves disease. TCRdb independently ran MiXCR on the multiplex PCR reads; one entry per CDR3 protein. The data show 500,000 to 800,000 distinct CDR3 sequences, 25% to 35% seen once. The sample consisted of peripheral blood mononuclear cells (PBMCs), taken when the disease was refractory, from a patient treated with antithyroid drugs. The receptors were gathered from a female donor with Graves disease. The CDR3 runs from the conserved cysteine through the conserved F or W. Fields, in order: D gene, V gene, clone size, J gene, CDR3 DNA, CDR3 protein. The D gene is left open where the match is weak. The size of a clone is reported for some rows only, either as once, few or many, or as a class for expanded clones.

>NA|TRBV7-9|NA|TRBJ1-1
TGTGCCAGCAGCTTAGTTATACGGAGGGACCGCGAAGCTTTCTTT
CASSLVIRRDREAFF
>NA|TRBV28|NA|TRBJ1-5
TGTGCCAGCAGTTTGTTACAGGGCCGCGACCAGCCCCAGCATTTT
CASSLLQGRDQPQHF
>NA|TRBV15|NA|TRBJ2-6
TGTGCCACCAGCAGAGAAGGGTCTGGGGCCAACGTCCTGACTTTC
CATSREGSGANVLTF
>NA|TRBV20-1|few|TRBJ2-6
TGCAGTGCTAGTGGGGCCAACGTCCTGACTTTC
CSASGANVLTF
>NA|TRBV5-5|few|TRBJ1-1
TGTGCCAGCAGCTTTGGACCGCAGAACACTGAAGCTTTCTTT
CASSFGPQNTEAFF
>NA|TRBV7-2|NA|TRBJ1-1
TGTGCCAGCAGCCCCGGGACAATGTCTGGAGCTTTCTTT
CASSPGTMSGAFF
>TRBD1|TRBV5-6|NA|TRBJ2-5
TGTGCCAGCAGCTCACAGGGGCGGCCCAAAGAGACCCAGTACTTC
CASSSQGRPKETQYF
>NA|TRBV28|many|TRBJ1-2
TGTGCCAGCAGTTACAGGGTGGAAGGCTACACCTTC
CASSYRVEGYTF
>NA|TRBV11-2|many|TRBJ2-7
TGTGCCAGCAGCCGGACCTTGGACTACGAGCAGTACTTC
CASSRTLDYEQYF
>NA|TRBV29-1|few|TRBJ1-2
TGCAGCGGCCTTTTCCTCTATGGCTACACCTTC
CSGLFLYGYTF
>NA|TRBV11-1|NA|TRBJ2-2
TGTGCCAGCAGCCAAGGGATTTTGAACACCGGGGAGCTGTTTTTT
CASSQGILNTGELFF
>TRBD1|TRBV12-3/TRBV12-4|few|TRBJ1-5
TGTGCCAGCAGTTTGGGGCAGGGGGTCTTGGTTAGCAATCAGCCCCAGCATTTT
CASSLGQGVLVSNQPQHF
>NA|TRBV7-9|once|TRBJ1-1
TGTGCCAGCAGCTTAGCTCCGACAGGACGAGGGAACACTGAAGCTTTCTTT
CASSLAPTGRGNTEAFF
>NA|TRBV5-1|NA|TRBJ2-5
TGCGCCAGCAGCTTGTACAGGGAGCAAGAGACCCAATACTTC
CASSLYREQETQYF